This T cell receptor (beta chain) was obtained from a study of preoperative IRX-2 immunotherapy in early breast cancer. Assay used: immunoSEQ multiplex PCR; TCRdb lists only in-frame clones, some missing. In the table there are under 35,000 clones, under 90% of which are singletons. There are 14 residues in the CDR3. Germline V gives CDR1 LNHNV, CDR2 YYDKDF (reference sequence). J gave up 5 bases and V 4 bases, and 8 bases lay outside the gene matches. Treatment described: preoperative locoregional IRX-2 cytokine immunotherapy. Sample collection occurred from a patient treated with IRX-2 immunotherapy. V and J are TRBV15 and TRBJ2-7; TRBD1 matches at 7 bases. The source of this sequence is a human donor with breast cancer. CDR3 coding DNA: TGTGCCACCAGCACAAGACAGGGTGGGGACGAGCAGTACTTC. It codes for CATSTRQGGDEQYF.